These T cell receptor beta chains were read from a single sample in a study of T cells expressing NK-cell markers. TCRdb reanalyzed the 5' RACE reads and collapses them to one entry per CDR3 protein, without DNA. The listing records 200,000 to 300,000 distinct CDR3 sequences. Sequenced input: blood T cells: a sorted CD56 or NKG2C T cell subset, CD4+ or CD8+ T cells, or bulk PBMC T cells (not recorded which). These TCRs come from a young man in good health. The CDR3 runs from the conserved cysteine through the conserved F or W.

V	J	CDR3
TRBV12-3/TRBV12-4	TRBJ2-5	CASSARTSEKVIQETQYF
TRBV27	TRBJ2-5	CASRGPTRTQYF
TRBV20-1	TRBJ2-2	CSAQQGAGTGELFF
TRBV11-2	TRBJ1-2	CASSFGGDYGYTF
TRBV14	TRBJ2-1	CASSPILDRGLNEQFF
TRBV5-5	TRBJ2-1	CASSFFTGQGPYNEQFF
TRBV11-3	TRBJ1-1	CASSSPVTGTSTEAFF
TRBV4-3	TRBJ2-3	CASSQDYSYGLADGTDTQYF
TRBV19	TRBJ2-3	CASSPQRDRLADTQYF
TRBV5-1	TRBJ2-3	CASSLGQEHEDTQYF
TRBV29-1	TRBJ2-3	CSVASGSTTDTQYF
TRBV20-1	TRBJ2-1	CSAFGQINNEQFF
TRBV29-1	TRBJ2-5	CSVAAVLQETQYF
TRBV5-1	TRBJ2-1	CASCKRIVNEQFF
TRBV19	TRBJ2-2	CASRGTSRDTGELFF
TRBV4-3	TRBJ2-1	CASSQGRGSYNEQFF
TRBV6-4	TRBJ2-3	CASSNGLAGPTDTQYF
TRBV29-1	TRBJ2-5	CSVDSREEQETQYF
TRBV4-1	TRBJ2-3	CASSLSGHFLRTDTQYF
TRBV5-6	TRBJ1-5	CASSRTVDQPQHF
TRBV28	TRBJ1-5	CASSSSGTGVWGNQPQHF
TRBV12-3/TRBV12-4	TRBJ2-1	CASSRVAGGRNEQFF
TRBV12-3/TRBV12-4	TRBJ2-7	CASTSTGGPHEQYF
TRBV20-1	TRBJ2-1	CSADPGREQFF
TRBV7-2	TRBJ2-4	CASSLARGDIQYF
TRBV14	TRBJ1-1	CASSLPGTVNTEAFF
TRBV25-1	TRBJ1-3	CASRASFSGNTIYF
TRBV14	TRBJ2-1	CASSLKPGLAQFF
TRBV12-3/TRBV12-4	TRBJ2-1	CASSFSHADDEQFF
TRBV7-9	TRBJ1-3	CASSGDGNTIYF
TRBV20-1	TRBJ2-5	CSAISGTTGETQYF
TRBV7-9	TRBJ2-7	CASSSPAGTANYEQYF
TRBV20-1	TRBJ1-2	CSASKGGAGYGYTF
TRBV10-3	TRBJ2-1	CAIRGGGGTYNEQFF
TRBV12-3/TRBV12-4	TRBJ2-1	CASSLSGSYNEQFF
TRBV7-9	TRBJ2-1	CASSHRGLAYEQFF
TRBV7-2	TRBJ2-1	CASSLARWGARSYNEQFF
TRBV5-1	TRBJ2-1	CASSLILGSSYNEQFF
TRBV3-1	TRBJ1-4	CASSQERFGRLWEKLFF
TRBV20-1	TRBJ2-7	CSARDLQGADEQYF
TRBV20-1	TRBJ2-4	CSAAPGLLAKNIQYF
TRBV12-2	TRBJ2-5	CASRLMGLMEGEETQYF
TRBV12-3/TRBV12-4	TRBJ1-5	CASSTGTVYSNQPQHF
TRBV29-1	TRBJ1-1	CSARRQGLNTEAFF
TRBV29-1	TRBJ2-5	CSVSAGEETQYF
TRBV29-1	TRBJ1-1	CSVERAPNTEAFF
TRBV2	TRBJ1-2	CAGKQEDGYTF
TRBV7-3	TRBJ1-2	CASSFPGGYGYTF
TRBV5-6	TRBJ1-2	CASSFSHVRLANYGYTF
TRBV10-2	TRBJ1-4	CASSESGGSDEKLFF
TRBV5-6	TRBJ2-1	CASSVPGTSTYNEQFF
TRBV5-1	TRBJ2-3	CASSLAVIAGQKDTQYF
TRBV10-3	TRBJ2-3	CAISVEEIPTDTQYF
TRBV29-1	TRBJ2-5	CSVVPGHLETQYF